These 32 T cell receptor beta chains came from one sample sequenced in a study of cytomegalovirus exposure and HLA in healthy donors. PCR involved 60 Vbeta and 13 Jbeta primers. Profiling relied on immunoSEQ multiplex PCR, and the TCRdb table lists in-frame clones only, not all of them. The sample consists of 150,000 or so clones, more than 65% of them appearing once. The source material was PBMCs. These receptors originate from a man aged 25 to 45 in good health and CMV-seropositive.

V and J are TRBV14 and TRBJ1-6, with 7 bases that match TRBD1. The length of the CDR3 is 14 residues. Germline V gene lookup returns CDR1 SGHDN and CDR2 FVKESK. J gave up 13 bases and V 1 base, and 7 bases lay outside the gene matches. In nucleotides, the CDR3 is TGTGCCAGCAGCCAAGGAGGGGGCCCATGGCCCCTCCACTTT. Its protein product is CASSQGGGPWPLHF.

Comments on this clone: This same CDR3 is encoded by further DNA sequences in the sample. The rearrangement joins TRBV13 to TRBJ2-1; D might be TRBD2 (6 bases). V lost 4 bases to trimming and J lost 2 bases, with 15 bases between them. Per the germline V gene, CDR1 is PRHDT and CDR2 is FYEKMQ (reference sequence). This CDR3 is 16 amino acids long. CDR3 DNA sequence: TGTGCCAGCAGCTCTAGAGGCAGGGAGGCCTACAATGAGCAGTTCTTC. Encoded protein: CASSSRGREAYNEQFF.

The chain carries TRBV7-2 and TRBJ2-4, with a weak D call TRBD1 (5 bases). The germline V gene has CDR1 SGHTA and CDR2 FQGNSA. V was cut by 2 bases and J by 8 bases, with 7 bases left in between. The CDR3 runs 12 residues. As DNA, the CDR3 is TGTGCCAGCAGCTTACAGGGTTACATTCAGTACTTC. It yields the protein CASSLQGYIQYF.

The chain joins TRBV4-1 to TRBJ2-2, with 9 bases lining up with TRBD2. Germline V gene lookup returns CDR1 MGHRA and CDR2 YSYEKL. This CDR3 spans 14 amino acids. J was trimmed by 7 bases and V by 8 bases; bases with no gene match: 8. CDR3 protein: CASHVSGSGGELFF. The DNA for the CDR3 is TGCGCCAGCCACGTTAGCGGGAGTGGCGGGGAGCTGTTTTTT.

The chain recombines TRBV5-1 with TRBJ2-1; D might be TRBD2 (6 bases). The CDR3 is made up of 16 amino acids. Germline V gene sequence: CDR1 SGHRS, CDR2 YFSETQ. V was trimmed by 1 base and J by 3 bases, leaving 14 bases between them. Written as DNA, the CDR3 is TGCGCCAGCAGCTTGATGCTTAGCGGCATCTACAATGAGCAGTTCTTC. Translated, it gives CASSLMLSGIYNEQFF.

The rearrangement joins TRBV7-9 to TRBJ1-4; D is ambiguous. V was clipped by 5 bases and J by 5 bases, with 15 bases between them. The CDR3 spans 15 residues. CDR1 SEHNR and CDR2 FQNEAQ come from the germline V gene (reference sequence). CDR3 coding DNA: TGTGCCAGCAGCCCAATCAACTCAGGAAATGAAAAACTGTTTTTT. It is translated as CASSPINSGNEKLFF.

This clone was observed a few times. V gene TRBV7-6 combines with J gene TRBJ2-1, with 8 bases aligning to TRBD1. Germline CDR1 SGHVS, CDR2 FNYEAQ. V shed 5 bases, J shed 6 bases, and the junction held 6 bases outside the gene matches. The CDR3 covers 14 residues. CDR3 sequence: CASSRQGLTNEQFF. The CDR3 DNA follows: TGTGCCAGCAGCCGACAGGGGCTGACCAATGAGCAGTTCTTC.

CDR3 residues: CASSPHGSALSFF. CDR3 nucleotide sequence: TGTGCCAGTAGCCCCCACGGGTCCGCATTAAGTTTCTTT. The chain joins TRBV19 to TRBJ1-1; D is unclear. The CDR3 is 13 amino acids. V was shortened by 6 bases and J by 13 bases, with 21 bases between the two germline ends. Germline V CDR1 and CDR2: LNHDA, SQIVND (reference sequence).

The genes are TRBV5-6 and TRBJ1-2; D is uncertain. Per germline, CDR1 SGHDT and CDR2 YYEEEE. Trimming left V 4 bases short and J 7 bases short, with 11 bases between. The CDR3 has 12 residues. The CDR3 region is CASSIGGFGYTF. The CDR3 region has the DNA TGTGCCAGCAGCATCGGAGGTTTTGGCTACACCTTC.

This sequence joins TRBV9 and TRBJ2-5; weak D call: TRBD2 (7 bases). In germline, CDR1 is SGDLS, CDR2 YYNGEE. CDR3 size: 15 residues. V lost 0 bases and J lost 4, with 13 bases in between. Here the CDR3 reads CASSVGVGGGETQYF. CDR3 in DNA: TGTGCCAGCAGCGTAGGAGTAGGGGGGGGAGAGACCCAGTACTTC.

The chain employs TRBV5-4 and TRBJ2-7; 8 bases agree with TRBD1. CDR1 and CDR2 from the germline V gene are SGHNT and YYREEE (reference sequence). The CDR3 runs 14 residues. V dropped 0 bases and J dropped 4; count of bases not matched to a gene: 3. CDR3 in amino acids: CASSLAGGEYEQYF. CDR3 in DNA: TGTGCCAGCAGCTTGGCAGGGGGCGAATACGAGCAGTACTTC.

In its sample, this clone was seen once. The conserved phenylalanine or tryptophan is not found at the CDR3 terminus, so this likely reflects a read error. The DNA is omitted, as the CDR3 cannot be located on it reliably, and the CDR3 follows TCRdb's listing. The chain uses TRBV5-4 and TRBJ1-2; the table's D gene call, TRBD1, was not cross checked with the DNA. From germline, CDR1 is SGHNT and CDR2 YYREEE (reference sequence). The CDR3 is made up of 9 amino acids, end residues included. The CDR3 sequence: CASSLQGYV.

This clone was counted a few times. The chain has TRBV2 and TRBJ2-1; the match to TRBD1 covers 8 bases. The CDR3 sequence is 12 residues long. CDR1 is SNHLY, CDR2 FYNNEI, per germline. V lost 8 bases and J lost 10; bases outside the gene matches: 7. CDR3 in DNA: TGTGCCAGCGGCCGACAGGGGAACGAGCAGTTCTTC. This codes for CASGRQGNEQFF.

Regarding this clone: The junction shows a germline mismatch at one end, possibly a read error. In nucleotides, the CDR3 is TGTGCCAACAGCTTATCCGGGAGCACCGGGGAGCTGTTTTTT. It translates to CANSLSGSTGELFF. V is TRBV11-3 and J is TRBJ2-2, with D possibly being TRBD2 (6 bases). Per germline, CDR1 SGHNT and CDR2 YENEEA. The CDR3 is made up of 14 amino acids.

The chain's CDR3 is CASSLREADTQYF. CDR3 nucleotide sequence: TGCGCCAGCAGCTTAAGGGAGGCGGATACGCAGTATTTT. This chain joins TRBV5-1 and TRBJ2-3; D possibly corresponds to TRBD2 (6 bases). This CDR3 has 13 amino acids. Germline V gene data show CDR1 as SGHRS and CDR2 as YFSETQ. V was pared by 2 bases and J by 6 bases, with 10 bases between.

V is TRBV18 and J is TRBJ1-2; TRBD1 matches 10 bases. Germline assignment: CDR1 KGHSH and CDR2 LQKENI. The CDR3 is 16 amino acids. Germline trimming cut 5 bases from V and 2 bases from J; bases unmatched to any gene: 8. The CDR3 is CASSGRGTGVNYGYTF. DNA of the CDR3: TGTGCCAGCTCAGGCCGAGGGACAGGGGTGAACTATGGCTACACCTTC. Combining the CDR3 with reference TRBV18 and TRBJ1-2 gives the whole variable domain NAGVMQNPRHLVRRRGQEARLRCSPMKGHSHVYWYRQLPEEGLKFMVYLQKENIIDESGMPKERFSAEFPKEGPSILRIQQVVRGDSAAYFCASSGRGTGVNYGYTFGSGTRLTVV.

V usage is TRBV14 and J usage is TRBJ1-4, with D hard to call. The CDR3 sequence is 14 residues long. Trimming stripped 4 bases from V and 3 bases from J, with 9 bases between. Germline values: CDR1 SGHDN, CDR2 FVKESK. CDR3 DNA sequence: TGTGCCAGCAGCCGGAGGGCGGCTAATGAAAAACTGTTTTTT. Its translation: CASSRRAANEKLFF.

This clone was seen a single time. This rearrangement joins TRBV4-3 to TRBJ1-4; 9 nucleotides match TRBD1. This CDR3 is built from 16 residues. V shed 0 bases, J shed 10 bases, and the junction held 9 bases outside the gene matches. Per germline, CDR1 LGHNA and CDR2 YSLEER. Here the CDR3 reads CASSQDRDRGIAKLFF. CDR3 DNA: TGCGCCAGCAGCCAAGATCGAGACAGGGGGATAGCAAAACTGTTTTTT.

This chain uses TRBV5-4 with TRBJ1-5; D ambiguous. The CDR3 runs to 15 residues. Trimming stripped 1 base from V and 6 bases from J, with 14 bases between. Per germline, CDR1 SGHNT and CDR2 YYREEE (reference sequence). For the CDR3, the DNA is TGTGCCAGCAGCTTGAGTCCTGGAGGCAGTCAGCCCCAGCATTTT. It is translated as CASSLSPGGSQPQHF.

The J gene is TRBJ2-5, the V gene TRBV28; 11 bases match TRBD2. Near its end, the DNA agrees better with TRBJ2-7, so the J call may be wrong. Per the germline V gene, CDR1 is MDHEN and CDR2 is SYDVKM. The CDR3 contains 15 residues. The chain's CDR3 is CASSTSGSRSYEQYF. CDR3 nucleotide sequence: TGTGCCAGTTCCACTAGCGGGAGTAGGTCCTACGAGCAGTACTTC.

The genes are TRBV7-2 and TRBJ2-5, with TRBD2 identical over 7 bases. The germline V gene encodes CDR1 SGHTA and CDR2 FQGNSA. This CDR3 spans 16 amino acids. J gave up 0 bases and V 1 base, and 5 bases lay outside the gene matches. CDR3 sequence reads: CASSLEARGYQETQYF. As DNA, the CDR3 is TGTGCCAGCAGCTTAGAAGCGCGGGGGTACCAAGAGACCCAGTACTTC.

V and J are TRBV7-9 and TRBJ2-5; 7 bases align to TRBD2. V was pared by 3 bases and J by 4 bases, with 5 bases of the junction left unmatched. This CDR3 contains 14 residues. Germline lookup yields CDR1 SEHNR and CDR2 FQNEAQ (reference sequence). The CDR3: CASSFESGVETQYF. The CDR3 DNA reads TGTGCCAGCAGCTTCGAAAGCGGGGTAGAGACCCAGTACTTC.

The chain employs TRBV4-1 and TRBJ2-1; the D gene is possibly TRBD2 (5 bases). The ends were cut back, 5 bases at V and 3 bases at J, with 17 bases in the middle. The CDR3 consists of 16 residues. Per germline, CDR1 MGHRA and CDR2 YSYEKL. The chain's CDR3 is CASSSLDLLVYNEQFF. The CDR3 DNA follows: TGCGCCAGCAGCTCCCTGGACTTACTAGTCTACAATGAGCAGTTCTTC.

The V gene is TRBV13, the J gene TRBJ2-2, with D possibly being TRBD1 (6 bases). The germline CDR1 and CDR2 sequences are PRHDT and FYEKMQ (reference sequence). The CDR3 extends over 16 amino acids. V was clipped by 0 bases and J by 1 base, with 9 bases between them. CDR3 sequence: CASSLGSGVNTGELFF. CDR3 DNA sequence: TGTGCCAGCAGCTTAGGGTCAGGGGTGAACACCGGGGAGCTGTTTTTT.

The J gene is TRBJ1-2, the V gene TRBV2; TRBD1 agrees at 9 bases. V lost 4 bases and J lost 6; bases outside the gene matches: 6. This CDR3 comprises 14 residues. Germline CDR1 reads SNHLY; CDR2 reads FYNNEI. CDR3 bases: TGTGCCAGCAGTGTGGAGACAGGGGGGAATGGCTACACCTTC. It specifies CASSVETGGNGYTF.

The chain employs TRBV28 and TRBJ2-3; 10 nucleotides match TRBD2. V lost 5 bases and J lost 5; bases outside the gene matches: 10. CDR1 and CDR2 (germline): MDHEN, SYDVKM. The CDR3 runs 16 residues. CDR3 DNA: TGTGCCAGCAGTCCTCCCGGACTAGCGGTAGGAGATACGCAGTATTTT. It yields the protein CASSPPGLAVGDTQYF.

This chain joins TRBV9 and TRBJ2-1; 10 positions match TRBD2. V trimming: 4 bases; J trimming: 5 bases; junction bases outside the gene matches: 6. Germline lookup yields CDR1 SGDLS and CDR2 YYNGEE. This CDR3 has 15 residues. The CDR3 DNA reads TGTGCCAGCAGCTTTTTAGCGGGGGGTGACAATGAGCAGTTCTTC. This translates into CASSFLAGGDNEQFF.

This clone was found once. V gene TRBV30 combines with J gene TRBJ2-7, with D unresolved. Trimming left V 1 base short and J 6 bases short, with 10 bases between. This CDR3 spans 12 amino acids. The V gene's germline CDR1 is GTSNPN and CDR2 SVGIG (reference sequence). The CDR3 DNA reads as TGTGCCTGGAGTGACCTAGACCTCGAGCAGTACTTC. It encodes CAWSDLDLEQYF.

CDR3 region: CASSLDGHPYEQYF. For the CDR3, the DNA is TGCGCCAGCAGTCTCGACGGACACCCCTACGAGCAGTACTTC. This chain joins TRBV5-1 and TRBJ2-7, with D perhaps matching TRBD1 (5 bases). Germline V gene data show CDR1 as SGHRS and CDR2 as YFSETQ. Trimming removed 5 bases at V and 2 bases at J, with 14 bases between. This CDR3 spans 14 amino acids.

The chain uses TRBV27 and TRBJ2-7; D may be TRBD2 (5 bases). The CDR3 is 14 residues long. From germline, CDR1 is MNHEY and CDR2 SMNVEV (reference sequence). V lost 2 bases and J 3 bases, leaving 11 bases between the germline ends. The CDR3 nucleotides read TGTGCCAGCAGTTTAGACGGGAAATACTACGAGCAGTACTTC. Residues: CASSLDGKYYEQYF.

The chain links TRBV30 to TRBJ1-1; a possible D gene is TRBD1 (5 bases). V dropped 2 bases and J dropped 7 bases, with 17 bases sitting between them. This CDR3 is 14 amino acids long. CDR1 GTSNPN and CDR2 SVGIG come from the germline V gene (reference sequence). As DNA, the CDR3 is TGTGCCTGGAGTACCCTAGGAGGGGCCATTGAAGCTTTCTTT. The encoded protein is CAWSTLGGAIEAFF.

The J gene is TRBJ1-1, the V gene TRBV27; D not resolved. The length of the CDR3 is 13 residues. Germline V gives CDR1 MNHEY, CDR2 SMNVEV (reference sequence). Trimming pared 1 base from V and 5 bases from J, leaving 8 bases between. The CDR3 bases are TGTGCCAGCAGTTTATGGGCGGGTACTGAAGCTTTCTTT. Translating it yields CASSLWAGTEAFF.